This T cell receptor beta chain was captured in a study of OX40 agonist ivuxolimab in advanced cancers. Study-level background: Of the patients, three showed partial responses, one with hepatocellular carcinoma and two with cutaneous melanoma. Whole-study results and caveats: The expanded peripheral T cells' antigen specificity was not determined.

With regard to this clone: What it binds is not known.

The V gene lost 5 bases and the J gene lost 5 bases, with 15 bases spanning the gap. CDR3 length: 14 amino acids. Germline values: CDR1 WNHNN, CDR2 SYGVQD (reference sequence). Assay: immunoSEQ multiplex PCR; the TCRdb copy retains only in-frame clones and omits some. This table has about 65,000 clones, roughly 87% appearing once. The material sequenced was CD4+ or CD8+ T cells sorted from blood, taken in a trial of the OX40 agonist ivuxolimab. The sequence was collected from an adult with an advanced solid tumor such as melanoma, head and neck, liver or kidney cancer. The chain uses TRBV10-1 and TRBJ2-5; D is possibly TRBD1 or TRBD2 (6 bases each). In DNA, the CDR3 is TGCGCCAGCAGTCCCGGGGGCGCATTGGAGACCCAGTACTTC. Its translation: CASSPGGALETQYF.